This TCR beta chain was sequenced in a study of beta chain features in type 1 diabetes. Whole-study results and caveats: The naive, central memory and Treg TCRB repertoires looked more alike in patients than they did in healthy donors. Amplification by PCR could prefer shorter templates, with the same effect in patients and controls. TCRB CDR3s were moderately but significantly shorter in Type 1 diabetes patients in all four CD4+ subsets.

Every isolated RNA sample was fully reverse transcribed, so sequencing captured expressed TCRB transcripts. Clones were read by immunoSEQ multiplex PCR, and TCRdb kept only the in-frame ones, dropping some. The sample has around 56,000 clones, 40% to 60% seen once; the top ten hold 2% to 3%. There are a few counts of this clone. Its target is unknown. Germline CDR1 and CDR2: KGHSH and LQKENI. Trimming left V 2 bases short and J 0 bases short, with 11 bases between. This CDR3 spans 16 amino acids. This clonotype originated in a woman aged 40 to 50 with type 1 diabetes. The rearrangement links TRBV18 to TRBJ1-3; D is unclear. Sequencing was carried out using Tregs from blood. The CDR3, as DNA: TGTGCCAGCTCACCAATCCAAGCGAGCTCTGGAAACACCATATATTTT. Amino acids: CASSPIQASSGNTIYF.